A selection of T cell receptor beta chains follows, all from one sample in a study of T cells in Graves' hyperthyroidism and ophthalmopathy. TCRdb re-called the multiplex PCR reads through MiXCR, storing one row per CDR3 protein. There are approximately 600,000 distinct CDR3 sequences in the sample; around 20% occur only once, and 30% to 40% lies in the top ten. The sequenced sample was blood. Receptors originate from a man aged 25-45 years with Graves' ophthalmopathy. Both conserved end residues are part of each CDR3. D genes are given only for firm matches. The size field is filled for only some rows; it gives once, few, many or a size class.

cdr3_length j_call d_call v_call clone_size cdr3_aa cdr3_nt
15 TRBJ2-3 . TRBV3-1 many CASSQEGGVADTQYF TGTGCCAGCAGCCAAGAAGGGGGAGTGGCAGATACGCAGTATTTT
16 TRBJ2-7 . TRBV7-9 . CASSPPTADTWREQYF TGTGCCAGCAGCCCCCCCACCGCGGACACGTGGCGCGAGCAGTACTTC
17 TRBJ2-3 TRBD2 TRBV27 few CASSLSGTSNGADTQYF TGTGCCAGCAGTTTATCCGGGACTAGCAATGGCGCAGATACGCAGTATTTT
15 TRBJ1-2 . TRBV15 . CATSRAGGTGGGYTF TGTGCCACCAGCAGGGCCGGGGGGACGGGCGGCGGCTACACCTTC
16 TRBJ2-2 . TRBV18 . CASSPPSAPFTGELFF TGTGCCAGCTCACCACCGAGCGCCCCCTTCACCGGGGAGCTGTTTTTT
19 TRBJ2-5 . TRBV7-3 . CASSLGLSAQDGLVGTQYF TGTGCCAGCAGTCTAGGACTCTCCGCACAGGACGGGTTGGTCGGGACCCAGTACTTC
17 TRBJ2-2 TRBD2 TRBV30 . CAWSQPSSGRGTGELFF TGTGCCTGGAGTCAACCTTCTAGCGGGAGAGGGACCGGGGAGCTGTTTTTT
16 TRBJ2-3 TRBD2 TRBV12-3/TRBV12-4 few CASSFGGLAGTDTQYF TGTGCCAGCAGTTTTGGGGGACTAGCAGGAACAGATACGCAGTATTTT
16 TRBJ2-5 . TRBV28 many CASSFPGRAYQETQYF TGTGCCAGCAGTTTCCCGGGAAGGGCTTACCAAGAGACCCAGTACTTC
16 TRBJ2-3 TRBD2 TRBV6-2/TRBV6-3 few CASSPRSSGEADTQYF TGTGCCAGCAGCCCCCGGTCTAGCGGCGAGGCAGATACGCAGTATTTT
13 TRBJ2-1 . TRBV12-3/TRBV12-4 . CASSLQMDNEQFF TGTGCCAGCAGTTTACAGATGGACAATGAGCAGTTCTTC
12 TRBJ2-3 . TRBV6-2/TRBV6-3 . CASSYEVQAQYF TGTGCCAGCAGTTACGAGGTTCAGGCGCAGTATTTT
15 TRBJ1-6 TRBD1 TRBV12-3/TRBV12-4 . CASSQDRDRGSPLHF TGTGCCAGCAGTCAAGACCGGGACAGGGGATCACCCCTCCACTTT
12 TRBJ2-7 . TRBV4-2 . CASSSQDHVQYF TGTGCCAGCAGCTCCCAGGACCACGTGCAGTACTTC
16 TRBJ2-1 . TRBV7-9 few CASSSDPWGSSNEQFF TGTGCCAGCAGCTCCGATCCGTGGGGGTCTAGCAATGAGCAGTTCTTC
13 TRBJ1-1 . TRBV6-4 many CASSLQVDTEAFF TGTGCCAGCAGTCTCCAGGTAGACACTGAAGCTTTCTTT
16 TRBJ1-5 . TRBV20-1 . CSAREVGTGRNQPQHF TGCAGTGCTAGAGAAGTAGGAACAGGCAGGAATCAGCCCCAGCATTTT
12 TRBJ2-7 . TRBV11-2 many CASRQGLGEQYF TGTGCCAGCAGGCAGGGGCTGGGCGAGCAGTACTTC
13 TRBJ2-5 . TRBV6-6 many CASSYSRQGTTYF TGTGCCAGCAGTTACTCGAGGCAGGGAACTACCTACTTC
15 TRBJ1-5 TRBD1 TRBV27 few CASKPGQTINQPQHF TGTGCCAGCAAGCCGGGACAGACTATCAATCAGCCCCAGCATTTT
12 TRBJ1-2 . TRBV12-3/TRBV12-4 many CASSSGYYGYTF TGTGCCAGCAGTTCCGGGTACTATGGCTACACCTTC
12 TRBJ1-1 TRBD1 TRBV9 many CASSADRGAAFF TGTGCCAGCAGCGCAGACAGGGGGGCAGCTTTCTTT
19 TRBJ1-6 . TRBV20-1 few CSARGSGGASVSYNSPLHF TGCAGTGCTAGAGGGTCGGGGGGCGCGAGTGTGTCCTATAATTCACCCCTCCACTTT
16 TRBJ2-3 . TRBV4-3 . CASSRTGTGSTDTQYF TGCGCCAGCAGCCGGACCGGGACTGGAAGCACAGATACGCAGTATTTT
14 TRBJ2-7 . TRBV7-9 . CASSSRDTNYEQYF TGTGCCAGCAGCTCCCGGGACACCAACTACGAGCAGTACTTC
12 TRBJ1-2 . TRBV20-1 . CSAPGLNYGYTF TGCAGTGCCCCTGGCCTGAACTATGGCTACACCTTC
16 TRBJ2-2 TRBD2 TRBV28 many CASSSGLAWYTGELFF TGTGCCAGCAGTTCGGGACTAGCGTGGTACACCGGGGAGCTGTTTTTT
14 TRBJ1-2 . TRBV18 many CASSQKGMNYGYTF TGTGCCAGCTCCCAAAAGGGGATGAACTATGGCTACACCTTC
16 TRBJ2-5 . TRBV28 many CASSLAPVDPLQTQYF TGTGCCAGCAGTCTCGCTCCCGTGGACCCTCTCCAGACCCAGTACTTC
15 TRBJ2-7 . TRBV20-1 few CSARDPGWGFYEQYF TGCAGTGCTAGAGATCCGGGGTGGGGGTTCTACGAGCAGTACTTC
15 TRBJ2-1 TRBD2 TRBV29-1 few CSVNSGTSGIFEQFF TGCAGCGTTAACTCCGGGACTAGCGGGATTTTTGAGCAGTTCTTC
17 TRBJ2-3 TRBD1 TRBV7-2 many CASSAQLQGARRDTQYF TGTGCCAGCAGCGCCCAACTACAGGGGGCGCGGAGAGATACGCAGTATTTT
14 TRBJ2-1 . TRBV27 many CASSLSGSYNEQFF TGTGCCAGCAGCTTATCAGGGAGCTACAATGAGCAGTTCTTC
17 TRBJ1-2 TRBD1 TRBV6-1 few CASSHYDLDRPLYGYTF TGTGCCAGCAGCCACTACGACCTGGACAGGCCCCTCTATGGCTACACCTTC
17 TRBJ2-7 TRBD2 TRBV7-9 . CASSLGTWTSGAYEQYF TGTGCCAGCAGCTTAGGTACATGGACTAGCGGAGCCTACGAGCAGTACTTC
13 TRBJ2-7 . TRBV3-1 many CASSQDLLGAQYF TGTGCCAGCAGCCAAGATCTGCTAGGCGCGCAGTACTTC
12 TRBJ1-1 TRBD1 TRBV4-1 few CASSQEGTDRLF TGCGCCAGCAGCCAAGAAGGGACAGACAGGCTCTTT
13 TRBJ2-3 . TRBV7-2 few CASSLSPGDTQYF TGTGCCAGCAGCCTCAGCCCGGGGGATACGCAGTATTTT
11 TRBJ1-1 . TRBV20-1 . CSARRSGEAFF TGCAGTGCTAGGCGGAGCGGTGAAGCTTTCTTT
15 TRBJ1-1 TRBD1 TRBV7-9 . CASSFTLDRGTEAFF TGTGCCAGCAGCTTTACCCTGGACAGGGGAACTGAAGCTTTCTTT
15 TRBJ1-5 . TRBV6-2/TRBV6-3 . CASVTPRESNQPQHF TGTGCCAGCGTCACCCCCAGGGAAAGCAATCAGCCCCAGCATTTT
16 TRBJ2-7 TRBD1 TRBV28 . CASSTHPMDRAYEQYF TGTGCCAGCAGTACACACCCCATGGACAGGGCCTACGAGCAGTACTTC
14 TRBJ1-2 TRBD1 TRBV9 . CASNSDRAMGGYTF TGTGCCAGCAATTCAGACAGGGCTATGGGTGGCTACACCTTC
15 TRBJ2-3 TRBD1 TRBV6-1 . CASSQATGMADTQYF TGTGCCAGCAGTCAGGCGACAGGGATGGCAGATACGCAGTATTTT
12 TRBJ2-1 . TRBV7-8 many CASSPGLAEQFF TGTGCCAGCAGCCCCGGACTCGCTGAGCAGTTCTTC
13 TRBJ2-1 . TRBV30 many CAWSVPLGNEQFF TGTGCCTGGAGTGTTCCACTAGGAAATGAGCAGTTCTTC
13 TRBJ1-1 . TRBV30 many CAWSRQGSTEAFF TGTGCCTGGAGCCGGCAGGGTAGCACTGAAGCTTTCTTT
18 TRBJ2-7 TRBD2 TRBV20-1 . CSARDRQVFSGSSYEQYF TGCAGTGCTAGAGATAGACAGGTTTTTAGCGGGAGTTCCTACGAGCAGTACTTC
15 TRBJ2-7 . TRBV7-2 many CASSLAPPGADEQYF TGTGCCAGCAGCTTAGCGCCCCCAGGGGCAGACGAGCAGTACTTC
15 TRBJ2-1 TRBD2 TRBV20-1 many CSARLAGGVINEQFF TGCAGTGCTAGATTAGCGGGAGGGGTGATCAATGAGCAGTTCTTC